The clone carrying this T cell receptor beta chain occurred a few times. Antigen unknown. The data originate from a study of beta chain features in type 1 diabetes. Whole-study results and caveats: Within patients, naive, central memory and Treg TCRB repertoires seemed more similar than within healthy donors.

cDNA synthesis used the whole RNA isolate, giving expressed TCRB sequences. An average of approximately 3.6 million reads was obtained for naive, central memory and regulatory T cell samples. Method: immunoSEQ multiplex PCR; TCRdb's copy keeps in-frame clones and lacks some. This table has 300,000 to 450,000 clones, about 20% appearing once. The ends were cut back, 3 bases at V and 7 bases at J, with 10 bases in the middle. CDR1 is LGHNA, CDR2 YNFKEQ, per germline. The CDR3 covers 13 residues. The chain is built from TRBV4-2 and TRBJ2-1, with a possible D match to TRBD2 (5 bases). The TCR originated in a woman aged 18-29 years in good health. The specimen was naive CD4+ T cells from blood. This CDR3 is CASSQMRGNEQFF. CDR3 DNA sequence: TGTGCCAGCAGCCAGATGCGAGGGAATGAGCAGTTCTTC.